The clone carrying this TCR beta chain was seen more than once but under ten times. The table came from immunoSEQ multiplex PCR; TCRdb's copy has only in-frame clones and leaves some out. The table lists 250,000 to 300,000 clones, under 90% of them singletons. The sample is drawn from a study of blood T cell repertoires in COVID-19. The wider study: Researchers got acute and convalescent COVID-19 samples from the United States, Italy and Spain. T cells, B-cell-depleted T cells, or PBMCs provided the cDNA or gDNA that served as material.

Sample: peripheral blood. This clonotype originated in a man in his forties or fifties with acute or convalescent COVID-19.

CDR3 sequence: CASSPYREGTGELFF. The DNA for the CDR3 is TGTGCCAGCAGCCCCTACAGGGAGGGCACCGGGGAGCTGTTTTTT. This chain joins TRBV3-1 (or the pseudogene TRBV3-2) and TRBJ2-2, with D possibly TRBD2 on 7 matching bases. Trimming took off 4 bases at V and 4 bases at J, with 13 bases between the two ends. Germline CDR1 and CDR2: LGHDT and YNNKEL (reference sequence). This CDR3 is 15 amino acids long.